This T cell receptor (beta chain) is drawn from a study of T cell clusters in autoimmune cytopenias (dated by TCRdb to between 2018 and 2020). About the study as a whole: Per sample, TRB sequencing gave a median depth of approximately 52,000 reads and a median of 2,350 distinct TRB clonotypes. In autoimmune cytopenia patients, peripheral blood TRB and IGH repertoires were sequenced during active disease and over treatment follow-up, together with healthy, CLL and autoimmune hepatitis controls. The study aimed to test whether autoimmune cytopenia patients carry a disease-specific immune repertoire signature usable as a blood-based biomarker.

The CDR3 sequence holds 17 residues, the cysteine and phenylalanine included. No DNA appears here. Via the germline V gene, CDR1 is MGHRA and CDR2 YSYEKL. To amplify TRB rearrangements, a touch-down multiplex PCR protocol was run with the TRB-A and TRB-B primer pools combined in a single tube. Illumina adapters and sample indices were added to the amplicons through two consecutive PCR reactions using Phusion HS II polymerase. The amplicons were gel-purified using the NucleoSpin Gel and PCR Clean-up kit, after which quantification was performed by Qubit and quality was checked on an Agilent 2100 Bioanalyzer. Sequencing of the libraries was performed on an Illumina MiSeq with 600-cycle, single-indexed, paired-end runs. Turning to the authors' computational methods: TRB reads were aligned and assembled with MiXCR version 2.1.12 using the default MiXCR reference library. A clone was defined by each unique CDR3 nucleotide sequence, and the analysis included only productive sequences supported by at least two reads. Repertoire diversity was assessed with alpha-parameterized diversity profiles (alpha 0 to 5), including the Shannon (alpha 1) and Simpson (alpha 2) indices, which were computed with an R script. Combinatorial TRB VJ usage was calculated with the tcR package and was compared between cohorts by principal component analysis performed with ade4. GLIPH clustering of TCRbeta CDR3s was carried out on cohort pairs matched by age and read depth, and cluster frequencies were compared by Wilcoxon test. Once TCRdb had reprocessed the reads, it stored one entry per CDR3 protein sequence and supplied no DNA. The V and J calls shown here were made by TCRdb, not taken from the authors' results. The sample's records list approximately 6,000 distinct CDR3 sequences. The top ten constitute under 6.5% of the sample.

Per sample, approximately 270 ng of peripheral blood genomic DNA, 30,000 to 40,000 genome equivalents, was used for TRB amplification. As to this clonotype: The antigen it recognizes is unknown.

The paper as a whole reports these results and caveats: Shifts in the TRB repertoire, including less even repertoires in secondary cytopenia and CLL, were mostly a reflection of lymphoma bias and not of autoimmunity. GLIPH suggested that primary autoimmune cytopenia patients lacked physiological T cell clusters: roughly 50 clusters were exclusive to healthy donors versus approximately 17 exclusive to patients. In the comparison of secondary cytopenia with CLL, no cluster-lack signature showed up, apparently because the dominant lymphoma-associated repertoire masked the signature. Healthy donors showed 2.5 to 3.5-fold more exclusive TRB clusters than active autoimmune hepatitis patients, consistent with an autoimmunity-wide signature. The T cell clusters were defined in silico only, and their functional role remained to be validated experimentally.

This sequence was found in a human donor with an autoimmune cytopenia or autoimmune hepatitis (not recorded which). The specimen was peripheral blood. This chain joins TRBV4-1 to TRBJ2-1; the D call from TCRdb, TRBD2, cannot be confirmed without DNA. The CDR3 region reads CASSQAPLAGGVNEQFF.